This entry concerns a single T cell receptor beta chain. The sample comes from a study of T-cell reconstitution after alpha-beta-depleted transplantation in children. In germline, CDR1 is SGHVS, CDR2 FQNEAQ. Germline trimming cut 5 bases from V and 4 bases from J; bases unmatched to any gene: 6. The CDR3 extends over 15 amino acids. Unique molecular identifiers featured in how the TCRbeta library was prepared. TCRdb redid the calling of the PCR reads with MiXCR, one entry per CDR3 protein. This repertoire shows about 500,000 distinct CDR3 sequences, approximately 32% found once; its top ten account for about 2.3%.

The source material was PBMCs from the stem cell graft donor, sampled from the stem cell graft. The TCR originated in a human donor who donated a stem cell graft to a child with aplastic anemia. The chain recombines TRBV7-8 with TRBJ2-3, with 10 bases lining up with TRBD1. The CDR3 spells CASSLDRGHADTQYF. The CDR3 DNA is TGTGCCAGCAGCCTCGACAGGGGGCATGCAGATACGCAGTATTTT. The whole variable domain, filled in from reference TRBV7-8 and TRBJ2-3, reads GAGVSQSPRYKVAKRGQDVALRCDPISGHVSLFWYQQALGQGPEFLTYFQNEAQLDKSGLPSDRFFAERPEGSVSTLKIQRTQQEDSAVYLCASSLDRGHADTQYFGPGTRLTVL.